The next 21 T cell receptor beta chains were all read from a single sample in a study of cytomegalovirus exposure and HLA in healthy donors (dated by TCRdb to 2015 to 2018). Library preparation employed the immunoSEQ multiplex PCR assay. For the multiplex PCR, a mixture combining 60 forward primers for TCR Vbeta segments and 13 reverse primers for TCR Jbeta segments was used. TCRdb limited this immuneACCESS table to in-frame rearrangements with V and J called. A share of clones is missing; checked studies link under half to unresolved V genes, and the rest is unexplained. The sample records about 140,000 clones, roughly three quarters of which are singletons. The top ten constitute 1.5% to 2% of the sample. The sequenced material came from PBMCs. The receptors stem from a woman aged 30 to 39 in good health and CMV-seronegative.

The J gene is TRBJ2-7, the V gene TRBV19; 12 nucleotides align to TRBD1. The germline V gene has CDR1 LNHDA and CDR2 SQIVND (reference sequence). With 2 bases clipped from V and 5 bases from J, the junction kept 4 bases outside the gene matches. The CDR3 covers 15 residues. This CDR3 is CASSIRDRGLNEQYF. The CDR3 DNA reads as TGTGCCAGTAGTATACGGGACAGGGGGCTTAACGAGCAGTACTTC.

V gene TRBV18 combines with J gene TRBJ2-7, with D perhaps matching TRBD1 (6 bases). Per the germline V gene, CDR1 is KGHSH and CDR2 is LQKENI. V lost 6 bases to trimming and J lost 5 bases, with 14 bases between them. CDR3 length equals 13 residues. The CDR3 DNA reads as TGTGCCAGCTCCCTAACTACAGGGAACGAGCAGTACGTC. Translation gives CASSLTTGNEQYV.

Comments on this clone: This is likely a read error, given that the CDR3 carries no conserved phenylalanine or tryptophan at its end. CDR3 region: CASKRGWGYTL. CDR3 nucleotide sequence: TGTGCCAGCAAAAGGGGTTGGGGCTACACCCTC. The rearrangement joins TRBV6-6 to TRBJ1-2; D might be TRBD1 (5 bases). The CDR3 contains 11 residues. Per germline, CDR1 MNHNY and CDR2 SVGAGI (reference sequence). V shed 7 bases and J shed 8 bases, with 11 bases lying between them.

The V gene is TRBV27, the J gene TRBJ2-7, with TRBD1 identical over 9 bases. The CDR3 sequence is 17 residues long. Germline-derived CDR1 and CDR2 are MNHEY and SMNVEV (reference sequence). V lost 4 bases to trimming and J lost 7 bases; unmatched junction nucleotides: 17. This chain's CDR3 is CASSWMVRTGAPGEQYV. The CDR3 bases are TGTGCCAGCAGTTGGATGGTTAGGACAGGGGCTCCGGGTGAGCAGTACGTC.

CDR3 loop: CASSFSASVSYNEQFF. In DNA form, the CDR3 reads TGTGCCAGCAGCTTTAGCGCTTCGGTCTCCTACAATGAGCAGTTCTTC. V gene TRBV7-2 combines with J gene TRBJ2-1, with D possibly matching TRBD2 (5 bases). The CDR3 runs 16 residues. Germline V gene data show CDR1 as SGHTA and CDR2 as FQGNSA. Deletions cut 3 bases from V and 0 bases from J, with 12 bases between.

V gene TRBV6-5 combines with J gene TRBJ1-2, with TRBD1 identical over 9 bases. Germline V lookup: CDR1 MNHEY, CDR2 SVGAGI. With V trimmed by 6 bases and J by 2 bases, 4 bases remained unmatched. The CDR3 is 14 amino acids. The CDR3: CASRRDRENYGYTF. CDR3 nucleotides: TGTGCCAGCAGACGGGACAGGGAAAACTATGGCTACACCTTC.

Note on this clone: Its ends do not fully match the called genes, so a read error is possible. This chain uses TRBV7-9 with TRBJ1-5, with 9 nucleotides matching TRBD1. Germline assignment: CDR1 SEHNR and CDR2 FQNEAQ (reference sequence). The CDR3 is made up of 16 amino acids. CDR3 in DNA: TGTTCCAGCAGCGTATGGACAGGGGATAGCAATCAGCCCCAGCATTTT. It specifies CSSSVWTGDSNQPQHF. The full variable domain, rest sourced from reference TRBV7-9 and TRBJ1-5, is DTGVSQNPRHKITKRGQNVTFRCDPISEHNRLYWYRQTLGQGPEFLTYFQNEAQLEKSRLLSDRFSAERPKGSFSTLEIQRTEQGDSAMYLCSSSVWTGDSNQPQHFGDGTRLSIL.

Worth noting for this clone: At one end, the junction sequence differs from germline, possibly due to a read error. V gene TRBV2 combines with J gene TRBJ2-3; TRBD2 agrees at 7 bases. This CDR3 has 10 amino acids. The V gene's germline CDR1 is SNHLY and CDR2 FYNNEI. The CDR3 nucleotides are TGTGCCAGGGGTCGGGAGGAGCAGTACTTT. Its protein is CARGREEQYF.

This clone was observed a few times. The same CDR3 is also encoded by other DNA sequences in this sample. The chain combines TRBV5-1 with TRBJ1-5; the match to TRBD1 covers 8 bases. The CDR3 loop spans 14 amino acids. V lost 2 bases and J lost 5; bases outside the gene matches: 3. The V gene's germline CDR1 is SGHRS and CDR2 YFSETQ. Written as DNA, the CDR3 is TGCGCCAGCAGCTTCGGACAGGGAGATCAGCCCCAGCATTTT. Translating it yields CASSFGQGDQPQHF.

The chain carries TRBV5-5 and TRBJ1-2; 7 bases match TRBD1. The CDR3 is 16 amino acids. Germline V gene sequence: CDR1 SGHKS, CDR2 YYEKEE (reference sequence). Trimming took 1 base from V and 7 from J; bases not matched to a gene: 13. In DNA form, the CDR3 reads TGTGCCAGCAGCTTGTCCCTGGACAGGACCTTGGGTGGCTACACCTTC. It specifies CASSLSLDRTLGGYTF.

The V call is TRBV19, the J call TRBJ2-5, with 10 bases fitting TRBD1. V gave up 8 bases and J gave up 4 bases; unmatched junction bases: 10. The CDR3 contains 15 residues. Germline V gene lookup returns CDR1 LNHDA and CDR2 SQIVND (reference sequence). The CDR3 DNA reads as TGTGCCAGTGGCCCGGGACAGGGGTGGGGAGAGACCCAGTACTTC. As protein: CASGPGQGWGETQYF.

The chain combines TRBV7-3 with TRBJ2-1; 7 nucleotides align to TRBD1. Germline loops: CDR1 SGHTA, CDR2 FQGTGA. V shed 5 bases and J 7 bases; nucleotides not matched to a gene: 8. The CDR3 consists of 14 residues. CDR3 in DNA: TGTGCCAGCAGCCCACCCGGGACAGTAAATGAGCAGTTCTTC. This translates into CASSPPGTVNEQFF.

The genes are TRBV5-4 and TRBJ2-2; 9 nucleotides line up with TRBD1. J gave up 7 bases and V 1 base, and 5 bases lay outside the gene matches. The length of the CDR3 is 15 residues. Germline V gene data show CDR1 as SGHNT and CDR2 as YYREEE (reference sequence). The CDR3 loop is CASSLSTGGHGELFF. CDR3 nucleotides: TGTGCCAGCAGCTTGAGCACAGGGGGCCACGGGGAGCTGTTTTTT. Looking up the rest from reference TRBV5-4 and TRBJ2-2 gives the full variable domain: ETGVTQSPTHLIKTRGQQVTLRCSSQSGHNTVSWYQQALGQGPQFIFQYYREEENGRGNFPPRFSGLQFPNYSSELNVNALELDDSALYLCASSLSTGGHGELFFGEGSRLTVL.

The chain couples TRBV5-1 to TRBJ2-2; 10 bases line up with TRBD1. The trim removed 5 bases at V and 2 bases at J, leaving 6 bases unmatched. CDR1 and CDR2 from the germline V gene are SGHRS and YFSETQ. The CDR3 is 16 amino acids. CDR3 sequence: CASSRTGGHNTGELFF. The CDR3 nucleotides read TGCGCCAGCAGTCGGACAGGGGGACACAACACCGGGGAGCTGTTTTTT.

This chain connects TRBV19 to TRBJ2-1; 9 positions agree with TRBD2. Trimming at V came to 7 bases and at J to 4 bases, leaving 2 bases not matched to a gene. The CDR3 is made up of 13 amino acids. Germline V gene sequence: CDR1 LNHDA, CDR2 SQIVND (reference sequence). The CDR3 DNA reads as TGTGCCAGTACGAGCGGGGGGTACAATGAGCAGTTCTTC. Translating gives CASTSGGYNEQFF.

The DNA for the CDR3 is TGTGCCAGCGGAAACCCGGGACTAGAGACCTACGAGCAGTACTTC. It yields the protein CASGNPGLETYEQYF. The chain has TRBV4-2 and TRBJ2-7; TRBD2 matches 8 bases. Trimming at V came to 8 bases and at J to 2 bases, leaving 11 bases not matched to a gene. The CDR3 loop spans 15 amino acids. CDR1 is LGHNA and CDR2 is YNFKEQ in the germline V gene.

The chain links TRBV29-1 to TRBJ1-2; TRBD1 aligns across 9 bases. The CDR3 is 14 residues long. CDR1 and CDR2 (germline): SQVTM, ANQGSEA. V lost 7 bases to trimming and J lost 3 bases; unmatched junction nucleotides: 9. CDR3: CSGRTGEFDYGYTF. DNA of the CDR3: TGCAGCGGCAGGACAGGGGAGTTTGACTATGGCTACACCTTC.

The rearrangement joins TRBV6-6 to TRBJ2-1; D is possibly TRBD2 (6 bases). The V gene lost 4 bases and the J gene lost 3 bases, with 13 bases spanning the gap. CDR1 is MNHNY and CDR2 is SVGAGI in the germline V gene (reference sequence). The CDR3 has 15 amino acids. The CDR3: CASSSPPGVYNEQFF. The CDR3 nucleotides are TGTGCCAGCAGTTCCCCCCCGGGAGTCTACAATGAGCAGTTCTTC.

This clone occurred a few times. The chain joins TRBV7-2 to TRBJ1-3; a possible D gene is TRBD1 (5 bases). CDR1 and CDR2 from the germline V gene are SGHTA and FQGNSA. With 4 bases removed from V and 4 bases from J, the gap between germline ends came to 11 bases. This CDR3 spans 14 amino acids. The CDR3 DNA is TGTGCCAGCAGCTCACAGGTCTCCGGAAACACCATATATTTT. This translates into CASSSQVSGNTIYF.

V is TRBV10-3 and J is TRBJ2-7; D unresolved. Looked up from germline, CDR1 is ENHRY and CDR2 is SYGVKD. The CDR3 runs 13 residues. V was trimmed by 4 bases and J by 2 bases, leaving 9 bases between them. Here the CDR3 DNA reads TGTGCCATCAGTGGGTACAATACCTACGAGCAGTACTTC. Protein sequence: CAISGYNTYEQYF.

The CDR3 sequence is CASSQAIWVGTGNSPLHF. The CDR3 DNA reads TGCGCCAGCAGCCAAGCGATCTGGGTCGGGACAGGGAATTCACCCCTCCACTTT. The V and J genes are TRBV4-1 and TRBJ1-6, with 9 bases that match TRBD1. V was pared by 1 base and J by 7 bases, with 11 bases of the junction left unmatched. The CDR3 is 18 amino acids. Germline V gene lookup returns CDR1 MGHRA and CDR2 YSYEKL.